The 25 T cell receptor beta chains in this list originate from one sample, sequenced in a study of Graves' ophthalmopathy and Graves' hyperthyroidism. Beta-chain TCR CDR3 regions were amplified from RNA transcripts. First-round RT-PCR relied on HTBI primers, and a second-round multiplex PCR came next. One entry per CDR3 protein, called by TCRdb with MiXCR from the multiplex PCR reads. The sample has more than 1,000,000 distinct CDR3 sequences, about two fifths seen once. What was sequenced was peripheral blood or thyroid tissue (not recorded which). Every receptor here comes from an adult man with Graves' hyperthyroidism.

The chain recombines TRBV7-2 with TRBJ1-4; 7 nucleotides match TRBD1. The germline gives CDR1 SGHTA, CDR2 FQGNSA. The CDR3 covers 16 residues. The junction had 8 bases not matched to a gene; V was cut back by 5 bases and J by 2 bases. The CDR3 reads CASSPTGFMTNEKLFF. The CDR3 bases are TGTGCCAGCAGCCCGACAGGGTTCATGACTAATGAAAAACTGTTTTTT.

Comment on this clonotype: Without the conserved terminal phenylalanine or tryptophan, this CDR3 likely stems from a read error. It is unclear where the CDR3 begins or ends on the DNA, so no DNA is shown, and the CDR3 is as TCRdb lists it. The rearrangement joins TRBV29-1 to TRBJ2-6. The CDR3 adds up to 16 amino acids, both ends counted. Germline assignment: CDR1 SQVTM and CDR2 ANQGSEA. The CDR3 region is CSVEDRGRSGANVLVL.

There are a few counts of this clonotype. The chain employs TRBV5-1 and TRBJ1-2; D is perhaps TRBD1 (6 bases). The CDR3 extends over 15 amino acids. Germline CDR1 SGHRS, CDR2 YFSETQ. With 7 bases removed from V and 7 bases from J, the gap between germline ends came to 23 bases. CDR3 bases: TGCGCCAGCCGGTTTCCGACGAGGACAGTCCGTGGCTACACCTTC. Amino acid sequence: CASRFPTRTVRGYTF.

Only a few counts were recorded for this clonotype. The DNA of the CDR3 is TGTGCCAGCAGCTTAGGGGACAAAAACGAGCAGTACTTC. Encoded protein: CASSLGDKNEQYF. This rearrangement joins TRBV7-6 to TRBJ2-7; possible D gene TRBD1, 6 bases. The CDR3 has 13 amino acids. V gave up 1 base and J gave up 5 bases, with 9 bases separating them. Looked up from germline, CDR1 is SGHVS and CDR2 is FNYEAQ.

Turning to this clonotype: This may come from a read error, since a much larger clone is one base off. The CDR3: CASSGGGPETGELSF. CDR3 DNA sequence: TGTGCCAGCAGTGGGGGGGGCCCGGAGACCGGGGAGCTGTCTTTT. The chain has TRBV9 and TRBJ2-2; perhaps TRBD2 as D (7 bases). The CDR3 runs 15 residues. Germline CDR1 and CDR2: SGDLS and YYNGEE.

This sequence joins TRBV20-1 and TRBJ2-2; TRBD1 agrees at 12 bases. In germline, CDR1 is DFQATT, CDR2 SNEGSKA (reference sequence). The CDR3 has 17 residues. V was pared by 5 bases and J by 2 bases, with 9 bases of the junction left unmatched. The CDR3 spells CSALGQGAPPNTGELFF. In nucleotides, the CDR3 is TGCAGTGCTTTGGGACAGGGGGCGCCTCCAAACACCGGGGAGCTGTTTTTT.

As regards this clonotype: A junction boundary mismatches the germline segment, possibly from a read error. This chain uses TRBV12-3 or TRBV12-4 with TRBJ1-2; maybe TRBD1 (6 bases). There are 13 residues in the CDR3. The CDR3 nucleotides are TGTGCCAGCAGCCCTGGACAGACCTATGGCGACACCTTC. As protein: CASSPGQTYGDTF.

Many counts were recorded for this clonotype. This chain links TRBV12-3 or TRBV12-4 with TRBJ1-5; no definite D call. The V and J ends lost 1 base and 3 bases respectively, with 10 bases between them. The CDR3 length is 15 residues. The CDR3 DNA reads as TGTGCCAGCAGTTTAGAGAGCGTCCTCAATCAGCCCCAGCATTTT. Protein: CASSLESVLNQPQHF.

V usage is TRBV10-3 and J usage is TRBJ2-7; TRBD2 agrees at 9 bases. The CDR3 is 15 residues long. Germline V gene lookup returns CDR1 ENHRY and CDR2 SYGVKD. The V gene end was trimmed by 10 bases and the J gene end by 5 bases; junction bases not matched to a gene: 15. The CDR3 loop is CASSTLGGGADEQYF. CDR3 sequence (DNA): TGTGCCAGCTCAACCCTCGGCGGGGGGGCGGACGAGCAGTACTTC.

The chain recombines TRBV19 with TRBJ1-6; D is ambiguous. The CDR3 is made up of 13 amino acids. V lost 5 bases, J lost 7 bases, and 9 bases lay in between. Per germline, CDR1 LNHDA and CDR2 SQIVND (reference sequence). CDR3 loop: CASSVQRNSPLHF. The CDR3 coding sequence is TGTGCCAGTAGTGTCCAGCGGAATTCACCCCTCCACTTT.

This chain links TRBV6-5 with TRBJ1-5; no clear D. Between the trimmed V and J ends, which lost 5 bases and 0 bases, there was a span of 14 bases. The CDR3 is 16 residues long. Germline V gives CDR1 MNHEY, CDR2 SVGAGI. CDR3: CASSEWGAYSNQPQHF. DNA for the CDR3: TGTGCCAGCAGTGAATGGGGAGCATATAGCAATCAGCCCCAGCATTTT.

This clonotype has ten or more counts. The chain joins TRBV6-5 to TRBJ1-5, with a weak D call TRBD1 (6 bases). V was pared by 8 bases and J by 3 bases, with 11 bases between. Looked up from germline, CDR1 is MNHEY and CDR2 is SVGAGI. The CDR3 totals 13 residues. CDR3 amino acids: CASAGGSNQPQHF. CDR3 nucleotide sequence: TGTGCCAGCGCCGGGGGCTCCAATCAGCCCCAGCATTTT.

This clonotype has a count of ten or more. The genes are TRBV10-2 and TRBJ2-7, with 7 nucleotides matching TRBD2. The CDR3 extends over 14 amino acids. J lost 4 bases, V lost 6 bases, and 9 bases had no gene match. Germline CDR1 WSHSY, CDR2 SAAADI. CDR3 in DNA: TGCGCCAGCAGACCGACTAGCAGGTTTTACGAGCAGTACTTC. Its protein product is CASRPTSRFYEQYF.

This clonotype was observed at least ten times. The V call is TRBV6-5, the J call TRBJ1-6; perhaps TRBD1 as D (5 bases). The CDR3 loop spans 13 amino acids. Trimming removed 7 bases at V and 9 bases at J, with 13 bases between. Germline loops: CDR1 MNHEY, CDR2 SVGAGI. The CDR3: CASMGREASPLHF. The CDR3 DNA reads as TGTGCCAGCATGGGCAGGGAGGCTTCACCCCTCCACTTT.

This clonotype was recorded a few times. The gene calls are TRBV13 and TRBJ1-1, with 9 positions matching TRBD1. V shed 2 bases and J 1 base; nucleotides not matched to a gene: 8. This CDR3 has 17 residues. From germline, CDR1 is PRHDT and CDR2 FYEKMQ (reference sequence). The CDR3 nucleotides are TGTGCCAGCAGCTTACTTTTCCCGGACAGGGGGAACACTGAAGCTTTCTTT. This encodes CASSLLFPDRGNTEAFF.

This clonotype appeared many times. The chain has TRBV20-1 and TRBJ1-4; D ambiguous. Germline-derived CDR1 and CDR2 are DFQATT and SNEGSKA (reference sequence). The CDR3 is 13 residues long. V lost 2 bases and J lost 6, with 10 bases in between. Written as DNA, the CDR3 is TGCAGTGCTAGACCCGTCGGGTATGAAAAACTGTTTTTT. Translating it yields CSARPVGYEKLFF.

This clonotype was detected ten times or more. The gene calls are TRBV2 and TRBJ2-7, with D maybe TRBD1 (6 bases). This CDR3 contains 13 residues. Trimming pared 7 bases from V and 5 bases from J, leaving 15 bases between. Looked up from germline, CDR1 is SNHLY and CDR2 is FYNNEI. The CDR3 sequence: CASTPGQPNEQYF. The CDR3 DNA follows: TGTGCCAGCACCCCCGGACAGCCGAACGAGCAGTACTTC.

This clonotype was counted only a few times. This sequence joins TRBV12-3 or TRBV12-4 and TRBJ2-5; possibly TRBD2 for D (5 bases). This CDR3 is built from 13 residues. V was clipped by 2 bases and J by 10 bases, with 14 bases between them. CDR3 sequence: CASSLSLAKFQYF. CDR3 DNA: TGTGCCAGCAGTTTATCCCTAGCTAAGTTCCAGTACTTC.

With respect to this clonotype: A much bigger clone sits one base away, suggesting this may be a read error. V is TRBV20-1 and J is TRBJ2-6, with a weak D call TRBD2 (6 bases). The CDR3 is 15 amino acids. The V gene's germline CDR1 is DFQATT and CDR2 SNEGSKA (reference sequence). The CDR3 DNA sequence: TGCAGTGCCCCTCGGGGGATCTCTGGGGTCAACGTCCTGACTTTC. This encodes CSAPRGISGVNVLTF.

This clonotype showed up just once. The chain combines TRBV5-6 with TRBJ1-3, with 7 bases matching TRBD1. The CDR3 is made up of 16 amino acids. Germline CDR1 and CDR2: SGHDT and YYEEEE. V lost 5 bases to trimming and J lost 2 bases; unmatched junction nucleotides: 10. CDR3: CASRLLQGNPGNTIYF. The CDR3 DNA reads as TGTGCCAGCAGGCTACTACAGGGGAACCCTGGAAACACCATATATTTT. Drawing the rest from reference TRBV5-6 and TRBJ1-3, the complete variable domain is DAGVTQSPTHLIKTRGQQVTLRCSPKSGHDTVSWYQQALGQGPQFIFQYYEEEERQRGNFPDRFSGHQFPNYSSELNVNALLLGDSALYLCASRLLQGNPGNTIYFGEGSWLTVV.

This clonotype was seen repeatedly, ten times or more. The chain links TRBV24-1 to TRBJ1-5; no clear D. The CDR3 runs 14 residues. Germline loops: CDR1 KGHDR, CDR2 SFDVKD. V lost 4 bases and J lost 6, with 12 bases in between. The CDR3 DNA reads TGTGCCACCAGTGACGCATCTTCCCCTCAGCCCCAGCATTTT. This gives the protein CATSDASSPQPQHF.

The gene calls are TRBV7-3 and TRBJ1-5, with D maybe TRBD1 (5 bases). V gave up 5 bases and J gave up 0 bases, with 14 bases separating them. The CDR3 loop spans 16 amino acids. In germline, CDR1 is SGHTA, CDR2 FQGTGA. The CDR3 here is CASSPTGGSSNQPQHF. The CDR3 nucleotides are TGTGCCAGCAGCCCCACAGGAGGGAGTAGCAATCAGCCCCAGCATTTT.

This clonotype showed up many times. V usage is TRBV5-8 and J usage is TRBJ2-5; no firm D call. Trimming left V 6 bases short and J 4 bases short, with 4 bases between. Germline V gives CDR1 SGHTS, CDR2 YDEGEE. The CDR3 has 10 residues. In DNA form, the CDR3 reads TGTGCCAGCATCATAGAGACCCAGTACTTC. Residues: CASIIETQYF.

This clonotype was counted ten times or more. This chain uses TRBV12-3 or TRBV12-4 with TRBJ1-1; D possibly corresponds to TRBD1 (5 bases). This CDR3 has 15 amino acids. V was pared by 10 bases and J by 0 bases, with 18 bases between. CDR3 in amino acids: CAIAVGTSMNTEAFF. The CDR3 DNA follows: TGTGCCATCGCCGTGGGGACTTCCATGAACACTGAAGCTTTCTTT.

This clonotype occurred a few times. The chain is built from TRBV5-4 and TRBJ1-4; 7 nucleotides match TRBD1. Germline V gene sequence: CDR1 SGHNT, CDR2 YYREEE (reference sequence). The V segment lost 3 bases and the J segment 7 bases; nucleotides outside the gene matches: 9. CDR3 size: 15 residues. The CDR3 bases are TGTGCCAGCAGCTCCGGACAGGTTCGGTTTGAAAAACTGTTTTTT. Translation: CASSSGQVRFEKLFF. The full variable domain, its missing parts supplied by reference TRBV5-4 and TRBJ1-4, is ETGVTQSPTHLIKTRGQQVTLRCSSQSGHNTVSWYQQALGQGPQFIFQYYREEENGRGNFPPRFSGLQFPNYSSELNVNALELDDSALYLCASSSGQVRFEKLFFGSGTQLSVL.